This T cell receptor (gamma chain) derives from a study of intestinal T cells in coeliac disease (dated by TCRdb to 2018 to 2020). For the wider study: Coeliac patients were much younger than controls, with mean ages of around 15 versus 50 years in the TRG cohort. Duodenal biopsies from roughly eleven coeliac disease patients and roughly eleven non-coeliac controls were included in the TCR-delta (TRD) cohort. Duodenal biopsies from about 36 coeliac disease patients and about 20 non-coeliac controls made up a second, larger TCR-gamma (TRG) cohort. Results and caveats for the whole study, not just this receptor: The coeliac group and the control group were significantly different in age, but an analysis split by age did not give significant classification. FFPE-derived DNA was found to be relatively degraded, and loss of a proportion of TCR sequences in each sample was likely caused by this degradation. All 20 or so biopsies in training were correctly classified by TRD kmer-based clustering, and a leave-one-out accuracy of about 91% was reported. Of some 54 biopsies, 51 (around 94%) were correctly classified by TRG clustering, which had a reported leave-one-out accuracy of about 90%. It was not possible to tell repeated CDR3 amino acid sequences apart from PCR duplicates.

For each case, genomic DNA was isolated from ten 5-um FFPE scrolls with the QIAamp DNA FFPE tissue kit. Fully anonymised formalin-fixed paraffin-embedded duodenal biopsies surplus to diagnostic needs were used to test TCR repertoire-based classification of coeliac disease. In the case of this clone: Its antigen target is currently unknown. Base qualities are not provided; no much larger clone lies one nucleotide away.

Libraries came from multiplex PCR. Instrument used: Ion Torrent PGM. TRG repertoires were amplified from around 200 ng of biopsy DNA with the LymphoTrack kit, in which Illumina adapters are carried by the primers. TRG amplicons were purified with AMPure XP beads, quantified on a 2100 Bioanalyzer, and pooled equimolarly. An Ion PGM instrument was used to sequence the TRG libraries. The original pipeline was this. Using FastX, any read was removed if more than 10% of its nucleotides had quality scores below the third quartile calculated per patient. Alignment of reads was performed with IMGT/HighV-QUEST so that V, D and J genes were assigned, CDR3 regions were identified and functionality was assessed. After the sequences were translated into amino acids, every sequence predicted to be non-functional was thrown out. CDR3s were broken into kmers both with and without positional annotation, kmer frequencies were analysed by PCA, and samples were clustered using each of the 1023 combinations of PCs 1-10. Classification was validated by leave-one-out cross-validation, re-optimising parameters on the remaining samples each time. Shannon diversity was calculated using the vegan R package from repeated random subsamples equal to the lowest read count. After TCRdb called clones again from the public reads with CATT, rows with identical DNA were merged. Clone size and V and J calls follow TCRdb, not the original study. This sample gives some 1,000 gamma-chain clones in total; more than 40% of them show up just once. The top ten clones comprise about 15% of the sample.

The CDR3 holds 14 amino acids from the cysteine to the phenylalanine. Just CDR3 DNA is preserved here, 42 bases in frame from base 1. Taken from the germline V gene, the CDR1 and CDR2 loops are VENAVY and YDSYNSRV. Unmatched junction bases come to 18, with V trimmed by 12 bases and J by 8 bases. This receptor was taken from a human donor with celiac disease. Input material: a duodenal biopsy. Recombination joined TRGV8 with TRGJP2. The CDR3 region reads CAHLGWGVDWIKTF. The DNA sequence follows: TGTGCCCACCTGGGATGGGGAGTCGATTGGATCAAGACGTTT.